Shown below are 23 T cell receptor beta chains from a single sample sequenced in a study of metastatic and nonmetastatic thyroid tumors. No patient received treatment before thyroid surgery. Via MiXCR, TCRdb re-called the PCR reads. The sample records 13,000 or so clones, around 29% being singletons. What was sequenced was blood. These receptor sequences come from a female donor with papillary thyroid cancer or a benign thyroid nodule (not recorded which). Some clones in this sample may be carry-over from other donors' samples.

This clone counts as medium-sized. V usage is TRBV7-2 and J usage is TRBJ1-3; D might be TRBD1 (5 bases). CDR1 SGHTA and CDR2 FQGNSA come from the germline V gene. The CDR3 is made up of 17 amino acids. With 6 bases removed from V and 0 bases from J, the gap between germline ends came to 18 bases. The CDR3 region has the DNA TGTGCCAGCAGATTTAATAGGGGTCTGAGCTCTGGAAACACCATATATTTT. Translated, it gives CASRFNRGLSSGNTIYF.

This clone is medium-sized (0.01 to 0.1%). The chain has TRBV6-1 and TRBJ2-7; TRBD1 aligns across 9 bases. CDR3 length: 13 residues. V lost 7 bases, J lost 6 bases, and 7 bases stayed unmatched. Per germline, CDR1 MNHNS and CDR2 SASEGT. CDR3 in amino acids: CASTRDRDGEQYF. The CDR3 nucleotides are TGTGCCAGCACCCGGGACAGGGATGGCGAGCAGTACTTC.

This clone was counted a few times. The CDR3 coding sequence is TGTGCCAGCATGTCGGAGGGGGGGTTGGGAGATACGCAGTATTTT. It specifies CASMSEGGLGDTQYF. This chain uses TRBV27 with TRBJ2-3; possible D gene TRBD2, 7 bases. This CDR3 has 15 residues. Trimming cost V 7 bases and J 5 bases, with 19 bases left between them. Germline assignment: CDR1 MNHEY and CDR2 SMNVEV (reference sequence).

A few counts support this clone. This chain connects TRBV6-1 to TRBJ1-6; maybe TRBD1 (5 bases). The CDR3 covers 13 residues. The V end was cut by 8 bases, the J end by 7 bases, with 12 bases between. In germline, CDR1 is MNHNS, CDR2 SASEGT. The CDR3 nucleotides read TGTGCCAGCCAGAAGACAGAAAATTCACCCCTCCACTTT. Its translation: CASQKTENSPLHF.

This chain connects TRBV11-2 to TRBJ2-7; D is unresolved. The V end was cut by 0 bases, the J end by 6 bases, with 9 bases between. The CDR3 has 13 amino acids. Germline CDR1 and CDR2: SGHAT and FQNNGV. CDR3: CASSLEAAAEQYF. The CDR3 nucleotides read TGTGCCAGCAGCTTAGAGGCAGCCGCCGAGCAGTACTTC.

Ten or more counts support this clone. CDR3 in DNA: TGTGCCAGCAGCCTTAATAGTTACACAGATACGCAGTATTTT. Protein: CASSLNSYTDTQYF. V is TRBV3-1 and J is TRBJ2-3; no firm D call. CDR3 length: 14 residues. Germline-derived CDR1 and CDR2 are LGHDT and YNNKEL (reference sequence). The V end was cut by 4 bases, the J end by 2 bases, with 10 bases between.

In regard to this clone: A junction boundary mismatches the germline segment, possibly from a read error. V gene TRBV29-1 combines with J gene TRBJ1-1; D ambiguous. The CDR3 sequence is 12 residues long. Per the germline V gene, CDR1 is SQVTM and CDR2 is ANQGSEA. The CDR3 spells CSVGKGHTVACF. CDR3 sequence (DNA): TGCAGCGTTGGGAAGGGTCACACTGTAGCTTGCTTT.

Relative to its sample, this clone is medium-sized (0.01 to 0.1%). The V call is TRBV19, the J call TRBJ1-5; the D gene is possibly TRBD1 (5 bases). V shed 4 bases and J shed 4 bases, with 11 bases lying between them. The CDR3 extends over 14 amino acids. Germline CDR1 reads LNHDA; CDR2 reads SQIVND (reference sequence). The CDR3, as DNA: TGTGCCAGTAGTAGGGGGTGGGGGAATCAGCCCCAGCATTTT. Its protein product is CASSRGWGNQPQHF. Full variable domain (rest looked up from reference TRBV19 and TRBJ1-5): DGGITQSPKYLFRKEGQNVTLSCEQNLNHDAMYWYRQDPGQGLRLIYYSQIVNDFQKGDIAEGYSVSREKKESFPLTVTSAQKNPTAFYLCASSRGWGNQPQHFGDGTRLSIL.

This clone has just a few counts. This rearrangement joins TRBV5-1 to TRBJ2-1; D is tentatively TRBD1 or TRBD2 (5 bases each). In germline, CDR1 is SGHRS, CDR2 YFSETQ. V lost 2 bases and J 6 bases, leaving 18 bases between the germline ends. The CDR3 sequence is 16 residues long. The chain's CDR3 is CASSLEQVARSNEQFF. The CDR3 DNA sequence: TGCGCCAGCAGCTTAGAACAGGTAGCGCGATCCAATGAGCAGTTCTTC.

Sample share makes this clone medium-sized (0.01 to 0.1%). The chain joins TRBV11-2 to TRBJ1-4; D may be TRBD1 (6 bases). Germline CDR1 and CDR2: SGHAT and FQNNGV. The ends were cut back, 5 bases at V and 5 bases at J, with 18 bases in the middle. The CDR3 runs to 16 residues. The CDR3 coding sequence is TGTGCCAGCAGCCCGCGGACCGGGACAATCAATGAAAAACTGTTTTTT. This translates into CASSPRTGTINEKLFF.

By its share, this clone is medium-sized. CDR3 region: CASSSSGGPPFNEQFF. The CDR3 DNA reads TGTGCCAGTAGTTCGAGCGGGGGACCTCCTTTCAATGAGCAGTTCTTC. The chain links TRBV19 to TRBJ2-1; 8 bases line up with TRBD2. Trimming cost V 5 bases and J 6 bases; bases outside gene matches: 12. Per the germline V gene, CDR1 is LNHDA and CDR2 is SQIVND (reference sequence). This CDR3 has 16 residues.

The rearrangement uses TRBV12-3 or TRBV12-4 and TRBJ2-1, with no clear D. The CDR3 runs 13 residues. Trimming took off 1 base at V and 7 bases at J, with 8 bases between the two ends. The CDR3 loop is CASSLGLNNEQFF. The CDR3 coding sequence is TGTGCCAGCAGTTTAGGACTCAATAATGAGCAGTTCTTC.

This clone has more than one count but fewer than ten. The chain recombines TRBV19 with TRBJ2-1, with 7 bases matching TRBD2. J was trimmed by 7 bases and V by 6 bases; bases with no gene match: 12. The CDR3 covers 15 residues. Germline CDR1 is LNHDA and CDR2 is SQIVND (reference sequence). The CDR3 DNA reads as TGTGCCAGTAGCGGTGGGACTATCGGGAGTAATGAGCAGTTCTTC. Its protein is CASSGGTIGSNEQFF.

This clone was observed a few times. The genes are TRBV6-1 and TRBJ2-2; 7 nucleotides agree with TRBD1. After removal of 3 bases from V and 3 bases from J, the junction contained 7 bases not matched to a gene. The CDR3 has 16 amino acids. The germline gives CDR1 MNHNS, CDR2 SASEGT. CDR3 region: CASSDTTGVYTGELFF. The CDR3 bases are TGTGCCAGCAGTGACACCACAGGGGTCTACACCGGGGAGCTGTTTTTT.

There are many counts of this clone. J is TRBJ2-2 and V is TRBV30; D uncertain. Trimming left V 7 bases short and J 7 bases short, with 13 bases between. The germline CDR1 and CDR2 sequences are GTSNPN and SVGIG (reference sequence). The CDR3 spans 12 residues. The CDR3 region is CALLLGGGELFF. CDR3 sequence (DNA): TGTGCCTTACTACTTGGCGGCGGGGAGCTGTTTTTT.

This clone appeared many times. V is TRBV19 and J is TRBJ2-3; TRBD2 might be the D (7 bases). The V end was cut by 1 base, the J end by 2 bases, with 13 bases between. The CDR3 contains 16 residues. Per germline, CDR1 LNHDA and CDR2 SQIVND (reference sequence). CDR3 loop: CASSIVAGAYTDTQYF. The CDR3 DNA is TGTGCCAGTAGTATAGTGGCGGGGGCGTACACAGATACGCAGTATTTT. Full variable domain (outside the CDR3, taken from reference TRBV19 and TRBJ2-3): DGGITQSPKYLFRKEGQNVTLSCEQNLNHDAMYWYRQDPGQGLRLIYYSQIVNDFQKGDIAEGYSVSREKKESFPLTVTSAQKNPTAFYLCASSIVAGAYTDTQYFGPGTRLTVL.

The chain employs TRBV6-2 or TRBV6-3 and TRBJ1-5, with 11 bases identical to TRBD1. Germline CDR1 reads MNHEY; CDR2 reads SVGEGT. The CDR3 length is 20 residues. J lost 3 bases, V lost 3 bases, and 16 bases had no gene match. This CDR3 reads CASSYRPGQGARRNNQPQHF. CDR3 DNA sequence: TGTGCCAGCAGTTATAGGCCCGGACAGGGGGCGCGGCGTAACAATCAGCCCCAGCATTTT.

This chain joins TRBV5-1 and TRBJ2-7; possible D gene TRBD2, 5 bases. In germline, CDR1 is SGHRS, CDR2 YFSETQ. Between the trimmed V and J ends, which lost 5 bases and 6 bases, there was a span of 18 bases. This CDR3 contains 14 residues. CDR3 sequence: CASRLQTISGEQYF. CDR3 sequence (DNA): TGCGCCAGCAGATTGCAGACTATCTCGGGCGAGCAGTACTTC.

This clone was recorded a few times. The chain combines TRBV6-1 with TRBJ1-1, with a possible D match to TRBD1 (6 bases). CDR1 is MNHNS, CDR2 SASEGT, per germline. The V gene lost 6 bases and the J gene lost 3 bases, with 20 bases spanning the gap. CDR3 length: 16 residues. CDR3 loop: CASSPETGKFDTEAFF. CDR3 DNA: TGTGCCAGCAGCCCAGAGACAGGCAAGTTTGACACTGAAGCTTTCTTT.

This rearrangement joins TRBV7-2 to TRBJ1-5; D gene uncertain. The CDR3 loop spans 13 amino acids. The V end was cut by 1 base, the J end by 10 bases, with 11 bases between. Germline values: CDR1 SGHTA, CDR2 FQGNSA. The CDR3 protein is CASSLDPRRPQHF. In DNA, the CDR3 is TGTGCCAGCAGCTTAGATCCCCGGCGACCCCAGCATTTT. Drawing the rest from reference TRBV7-2 and TRBJ1-5, the complete variable domain is GAGVSQSPSNKVTEKGKDVELRCDPISGHTALYWYRQSLGQGLEFLIYFQGNSAPDKSGLPSDRFSAERTGGSVSTLTIQRTQQEDSAVYLCASSLDPRRPQHFGDGTRLSIL.

V gene TRBV4-1 combines with J gene TRBJ2-7, with TRBD2 matching 13 bases. Losses at the gene ends were 4 bases for V and 5 bases for J; bases not matched to a gene: 5. The CDR3 is made up of 15 amino acids. From germline, CDR1 is MGHRA and CDR2 YSYEKL. This CDR3 is CASSPTSGRYHEQYF. In nucleotides, the CDR3 is TGCGCCAGCAGCCCGACTAGCGGGAGGTACCACGAGCAGTACTTC.

Many counts were recorded for this clone. The V call is TRBV5-4, the J call TRBJ2-5; 7 nucleotides agree with TRBD2. Germline loops: CDR1 SGHNT, CDR2 YYREEE (reference sequence). V lost 0 bases to trimming and J lost 3 bases; unmatched junction nucleotides: 2. CDR3 length: 14 residues. The CDR3 coding sequence is TGTGCCAGCAGCTTGGGGGGAGGGAAAGAGACCCAGTACTTC. This encodes CASSLGGGKETQYF.

A note on this clone: An end of the junction differs from the germline gene, which may be a read error. The V call is TRBV2, the J call TRBJ2-2, with TRBD2 as a possible D gene (7 bases). The CDR3 has 15 amino acids. Germline assignment: CDR1 SNHLY and CDR2 FYNNEI. The CDR3 loop reads CAITLAGAATGGLFF. In nucleotides, the CDR3 is TGTGCCATCACGCTCGCGGGGGCGGCGACCGGGGGGCTGTTTTTT.